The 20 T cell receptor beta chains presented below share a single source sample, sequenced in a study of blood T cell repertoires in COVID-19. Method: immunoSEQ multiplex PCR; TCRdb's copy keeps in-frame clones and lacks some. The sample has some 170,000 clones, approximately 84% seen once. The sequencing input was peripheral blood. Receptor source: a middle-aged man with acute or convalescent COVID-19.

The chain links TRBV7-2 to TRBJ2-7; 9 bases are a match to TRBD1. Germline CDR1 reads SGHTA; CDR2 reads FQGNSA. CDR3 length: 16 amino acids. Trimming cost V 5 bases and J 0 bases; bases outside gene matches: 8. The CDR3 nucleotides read TGTGCCAGCAGCCTCACCGGGACAGGGAGCTCCTACGAGCAGTACTTC. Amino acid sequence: CASSLTGTGSSYEQYF.

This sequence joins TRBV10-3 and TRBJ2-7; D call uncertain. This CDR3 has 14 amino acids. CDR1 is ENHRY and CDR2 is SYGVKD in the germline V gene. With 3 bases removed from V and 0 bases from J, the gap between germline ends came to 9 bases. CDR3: CAISDDNRSYEQYF. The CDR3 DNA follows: TGTGCCATCAGTGACGACAACCGCTCCTACGAGCAGTACTTC.

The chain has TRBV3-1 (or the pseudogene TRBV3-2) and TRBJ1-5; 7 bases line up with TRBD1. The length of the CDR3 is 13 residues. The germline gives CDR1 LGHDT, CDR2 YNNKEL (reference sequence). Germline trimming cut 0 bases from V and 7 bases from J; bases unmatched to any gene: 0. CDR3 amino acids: CASSQEGQQPQHF. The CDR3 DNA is TGTGCCAGCAGCCAAGAGGGACAGCAGCCCCAGCATTTT.

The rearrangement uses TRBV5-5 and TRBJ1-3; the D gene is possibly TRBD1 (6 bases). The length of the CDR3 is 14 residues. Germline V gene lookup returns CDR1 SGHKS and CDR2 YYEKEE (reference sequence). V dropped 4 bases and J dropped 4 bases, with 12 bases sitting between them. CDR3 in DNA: TGTGCCAGCAGCCCGGGGGGGGCCGGAAACACCATATATTTT. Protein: CASSPGGAGNTIYF.

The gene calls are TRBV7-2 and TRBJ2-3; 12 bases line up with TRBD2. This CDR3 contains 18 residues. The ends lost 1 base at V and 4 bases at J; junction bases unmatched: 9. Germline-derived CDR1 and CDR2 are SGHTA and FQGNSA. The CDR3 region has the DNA TGTGCCAGCAGCTTAGAGCCTAGCGGGGGGGCCGGGGCAGATACGCAGTATTTT. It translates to CASSLEPSGGAGADTQYF.

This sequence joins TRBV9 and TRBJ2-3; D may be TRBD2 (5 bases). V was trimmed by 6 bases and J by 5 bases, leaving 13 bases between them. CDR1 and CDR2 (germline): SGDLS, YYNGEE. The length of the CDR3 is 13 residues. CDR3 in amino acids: CASNNLGGDTQYF. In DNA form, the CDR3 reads TGTGCCAGCAATAATCTAGGAGGAGATACGCAGTATTTT. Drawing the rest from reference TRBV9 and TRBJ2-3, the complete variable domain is DSGVTQTPKHLITATGQRVTLRCSPRSGDLSVYWYQQSLDQGLQFLIQYYNGEERAKGNILERFSAQQFPDLHSELNLSSLELGDSALYFCASNNLGGDTQYFGPGTRLTVL.

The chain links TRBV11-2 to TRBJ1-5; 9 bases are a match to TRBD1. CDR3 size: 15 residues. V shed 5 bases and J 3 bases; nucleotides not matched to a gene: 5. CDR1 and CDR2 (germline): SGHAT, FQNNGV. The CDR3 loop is CASSRGQGPNQPQHF. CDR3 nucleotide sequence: TGTGCCAGCAGCCGGGGACAGGGTCCCAATCAGCCCCAGCATTTT.

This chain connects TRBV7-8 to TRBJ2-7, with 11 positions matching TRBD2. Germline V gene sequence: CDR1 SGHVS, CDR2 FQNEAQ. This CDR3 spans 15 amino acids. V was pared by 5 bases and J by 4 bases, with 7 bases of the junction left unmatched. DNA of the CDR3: TGTGCCAGCAGCATCCTAGCGGGGGGTGGGTACGAGCAGTACTTC. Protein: CASSILAGGGYEQYF. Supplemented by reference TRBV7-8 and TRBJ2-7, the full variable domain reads GAGVSQSPRYKVAKRGQDVALRCDPISGHVSLFWYQQALGQGPEFLTYFQNEAQLDKSGLPSDRFFAERPEGSVSTLKIQRTQQEDSAVYLCASSILAGGGYEQYFGPGTRLTVT.

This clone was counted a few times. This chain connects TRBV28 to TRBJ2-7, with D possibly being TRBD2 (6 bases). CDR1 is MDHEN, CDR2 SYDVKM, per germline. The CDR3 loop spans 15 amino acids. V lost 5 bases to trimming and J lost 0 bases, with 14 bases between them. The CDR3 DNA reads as TGTGCCAGCAGTCTAGCAGTGGGGGGCTCCTACGAGCAGTACTTC. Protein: CASSLAVGGSYEQYF.

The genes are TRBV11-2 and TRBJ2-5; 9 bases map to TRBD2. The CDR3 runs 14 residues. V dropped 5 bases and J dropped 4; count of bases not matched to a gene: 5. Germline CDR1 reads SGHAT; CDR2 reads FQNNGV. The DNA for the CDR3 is TGTGCCAGCAGCCCCTCAGCGGGGGGAGAGACCCAGTACTTC. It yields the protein CASSPSAGGETQYF.

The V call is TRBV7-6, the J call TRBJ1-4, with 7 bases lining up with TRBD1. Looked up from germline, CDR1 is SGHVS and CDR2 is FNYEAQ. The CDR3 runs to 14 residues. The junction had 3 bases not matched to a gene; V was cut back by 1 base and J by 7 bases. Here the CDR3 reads CASSLEAGGEKLFF. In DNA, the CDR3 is TGTGCCAGCAGCTTAGAGGCAGGGGGTGAAAAACTGTTTTTT. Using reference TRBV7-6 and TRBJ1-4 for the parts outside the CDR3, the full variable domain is GAGVSQSPRYKVTKRGQDVALRCDPISGHVSLYWYRQALGQGPEFLTYFNYEAQQDKSGLPNDRFSAERPEGSISTLTIQRTEQRDSAMYRCASSLEAGGEKLFFGSGTQLSVL.

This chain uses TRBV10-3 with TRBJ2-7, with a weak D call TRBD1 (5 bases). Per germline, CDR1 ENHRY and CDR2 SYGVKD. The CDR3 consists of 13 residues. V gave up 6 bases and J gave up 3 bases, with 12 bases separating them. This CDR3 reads CAIRQDRDYEQYF. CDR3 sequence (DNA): TGTGCCATCAGACAAGACAGAGACTACGAGCAGTACTTC.

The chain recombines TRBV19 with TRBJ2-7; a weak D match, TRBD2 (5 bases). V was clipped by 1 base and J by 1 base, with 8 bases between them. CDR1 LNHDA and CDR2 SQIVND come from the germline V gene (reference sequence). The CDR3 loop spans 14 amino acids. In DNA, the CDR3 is TGTGCCAGTAGTATAGTGGGAGCGTCCTACGAGCAGTACTTC. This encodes CASSIVGASYEQYF. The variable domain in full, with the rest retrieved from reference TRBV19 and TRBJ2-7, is DGGITQSPKYLFRKEGQNVTLSCEQNLNHDAMYWYRQDPGQGLRLIYYSQIVNDFQKGDIAEGYSVSREKKESFPLTVTSAQKNPTAFYLCASSIVGASYEQYFGPGTRLTVT.

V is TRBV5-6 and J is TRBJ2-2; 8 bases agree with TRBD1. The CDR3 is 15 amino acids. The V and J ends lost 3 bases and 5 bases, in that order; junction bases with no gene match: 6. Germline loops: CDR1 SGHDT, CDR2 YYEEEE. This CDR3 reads CASSWTGLSTGELFF. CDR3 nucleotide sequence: TGTGCCAGCAGCTGGACAGGGCTTTCGACCGGGGAGCTGTTTTTT.

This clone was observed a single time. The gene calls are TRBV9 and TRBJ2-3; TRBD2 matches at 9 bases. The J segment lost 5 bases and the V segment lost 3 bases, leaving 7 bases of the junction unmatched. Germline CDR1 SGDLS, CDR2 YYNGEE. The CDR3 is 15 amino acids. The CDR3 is CASSGSGLAGDTQYF. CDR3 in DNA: TGTGCCAGCAGCGGATCGGGACTAGCCGGAGATACGCAGTATTTT.

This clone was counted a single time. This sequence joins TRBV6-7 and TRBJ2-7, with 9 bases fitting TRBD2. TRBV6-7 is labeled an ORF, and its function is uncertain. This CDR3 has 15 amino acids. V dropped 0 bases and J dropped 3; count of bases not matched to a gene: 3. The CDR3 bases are TGTGCCAGCAGTTACTCAGGCGGGGGGGACTACGAGCAGTACTTC. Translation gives CASSYSGGGDYEQYF.

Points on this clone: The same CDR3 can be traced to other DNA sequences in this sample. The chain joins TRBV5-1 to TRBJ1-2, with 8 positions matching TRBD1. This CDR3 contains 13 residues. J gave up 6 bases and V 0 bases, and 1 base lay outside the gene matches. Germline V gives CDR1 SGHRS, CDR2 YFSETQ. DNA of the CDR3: TGCGCCAGCAGCTTGGGACAGGGGAATGGCTACACCTTC. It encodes CASSLGQGNGYTF.

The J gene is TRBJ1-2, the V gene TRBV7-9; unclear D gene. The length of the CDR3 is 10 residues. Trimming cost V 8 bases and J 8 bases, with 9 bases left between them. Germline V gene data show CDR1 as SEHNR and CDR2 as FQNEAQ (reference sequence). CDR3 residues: CASVPRGYTF. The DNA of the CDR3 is TGTGCCAGCGTCCCCCGGGGCTACACCTTC.

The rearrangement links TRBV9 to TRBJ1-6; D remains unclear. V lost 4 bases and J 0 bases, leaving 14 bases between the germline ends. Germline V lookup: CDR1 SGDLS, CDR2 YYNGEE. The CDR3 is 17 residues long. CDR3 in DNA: TGTGCCAGCAGCCCCCAAAGACCGGGCTCCTATAATTCACCCCTCCACTTT. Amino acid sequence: CASSPQRPGSYNSPLHF.

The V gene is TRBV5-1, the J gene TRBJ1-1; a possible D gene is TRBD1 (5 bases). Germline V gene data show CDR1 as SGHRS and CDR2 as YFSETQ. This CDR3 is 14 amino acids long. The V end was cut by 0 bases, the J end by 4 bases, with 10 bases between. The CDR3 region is CASSLAGGFTEAFF. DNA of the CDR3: TGCGCCAGCAGCTTGGCTGGGGGGTTCACTGAAGCTTTCTTT. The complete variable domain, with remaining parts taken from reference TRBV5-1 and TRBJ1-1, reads KAGVTQTPRYLIKTRGQQVTLSCSPISGHRSVSWYQQTPGQGLQFLFEYFSETQRNKGNFPGRFSGRQFSNSRSEMNVSTLELGDSALYLCASSLAGGFTEAFFGQGTRLTVV.